This TCR beta chain was sequenced for a study of cytomegalovirus exposure and HLA in healthy donors. Study findings and constraints: The study flagged fewer than 200 TCR beta chains as cytomegalovirus-associated. Researchers reported that a few CMV-associated chains were confirmed in vitro as CMV antigen-specific. Later analysis demonstrated an association between a missense DCLRE1C variant and TCR beta V- and J-gene trimming.

The PCR ran on 60 Vbeta and 13 Jbeta primers. Profiling relied on immunoSEQ multiplex PCR, and the TCRdb table lists in-frame clones only, not all of them. Among approximately 220,000 clones, more than 60% were seen once, and the ten largest hold roughly 1.9%. In germline, CDR1 is MNHNS, CDR2 SASEGT. Between the trimmed V and J ends, which lost 2 bases and 7 bases, there was a span of 18 bases. CDR3 size: 16 residues. A note on this clone: The antigen is not known.

The sequencing input was PBMCs. The receptor was derived from a young woman in good health and CMV-seronegative. The chain combines TRBV6-1 with TRBJ1-5; TRBD1 might be the D (6 bases). CDR3 in amino acids: CASSELGGASGQPQHF. DNA of the CDR3: TGTGCCAGCAGTGAATTAGGGGGGGCGAGCGGGCAGCCCCAGCATTTT.